This is a list of T cell receptor beta chains from one sample in a study of T cell responses to AZD1222 COVID-19 vaccine. Using immunoSEQ multiplex PCR, the repertoire was profiled, and TCRdb retains in-frame clones only, with some absent. The data hold more than 100,000 clones, with more than 70% observed a single time. The input for sequencing was peripheral blood, taken on day 0 of AZD1222 vaccination. Receptors originate from an adult in good health. Both conserved end residues are part of each CDR3. D genes are given only for firm matches. Size tells how often a clone was seen (once, few, many) or the class of an expanded clone, and some rows leave it out.

CDR3nt,CDR3aa,abundance,v_gene,len,d_gene,j_gene
TGTGCCAGCAGCTACGGGGGGGCCTCATTGTTCTTC,CASSYGGASLFF,.,TRBV3-1/TRBV3-2,12,TRBD2,TRBJ2-1
TGTGCCAGCAGTCCTCCGGGACAAGGATATGAAAAACTGTTTTTT,CASSPPGQGYEKLFF,.,TRBV25-1,15,.,TRBJ1-4
TGTGCCAGCAGCTTAGGCGTGGGGACAAACTATGGCTACACCTTC,CASSLGVGTNYGYTF,once,TRBV7-9,15,.,TRBJ1-2
TGTGCCAGCAGCTTAGGGAGTTCCCTCGGAGATACGCAGTATTTT,CASSLGSSLGDTQYF,.,TRBV7-2,15,.,TRBJ2-3
TGCGCCAGCAGCCAATCGGGGAATTCACCCCTCCACTTT,CASSQSGNSPLHF,.,TRBV4-1,13,.,TRBJ1-6
TGTGCCAGCAGTATCGGGGGCCCGGTCAATTCACCCCTCCACTTT,CASSIGGPVNSPLHF,.,TRBV27,15,.,TRBJ1-6
TGTGCCATCAGTGAGTCGGGGGGCTTCGACAATGAGCAGTTCTTC,CAISESGGFDNEQFF,once,TRBV10-3,15,.,TRBJ2-1
TGTGCCAGCAGCGACACGAACAGGCTCAACAATGAGCAGTTCTTC,CASSDTNRLNNEQFF,.,TRBV7-9,15,.,TRBJ2-1
TGTGCCAGCAGTGAACCTGGACAGGGCAAGAATGAGCAGTTCTTC,CASSEPGQGKNEQFF,.,TRBV25-1,15,TRBD1,TRBJ2-1
TGTGCCAGCAGCTTAGTAGGGCAAGAGACCCAGTACTTC,CASSLVGQETQYF,.,TRBV7-2,13,.,TRBJ2-5
TGTGCCAGCAGCCAAGTCGGAGGCTCCGAGCAGTACTTC,CASSQVGGSEQYF,.,TRBV3-1/TRBV3-2,13,.,TRBJ2-7
TGTGCCAGCAGTTTAGGGGGGTCTAGCTCCTACGAGCAGTACTTC,CASSLGGSSSYEQYF,.,TRBV28,15,.,TRBJ2-7
TGTGCCAGCCTAGCGGGGGGGCCTGGCGGGGAGCTGTTTTTT,CASLAGGPGGELFF,once,TRBV2,14,TRBD2,TRBJ2-2
TGTGCCAGCAGTTACGGGCGAGTATCCGCTGGAAACACCATATATTTT,CASSYGRVSAGNTIYF,once,TRBV6-5,16,.,TRBJ1-3
TGTGCCAGCAGCGGGGCAAGGGATGAGCAGTTCTTC,CASSGARDEQFF,.,TRBV5-8,12,.,TRBJ2-1
TGTGCCAGCAGCCAAGATAGGACAGGGCCAAACAGGATAGAAAAACTGTTTTTT,CASSQDRTGPNRIEKLFF,.,TRBV4-2,18,TRBD1,TRBJ1-4
TGTGCCAGCAATCCACTAGCGGTCTCCTACAATGAGCAGTTCTTC,CASNPLAVSYNEQFF,.,TRBV6-5,15,TRBD2,TRBJ2-1
TGTGCCAGCAGTTTAGAAGCGGCACCTTGGGAGACCCAGTACTTC,CASSLEAAPWETQYF,.,TRBV27,15,.,TRBJ2-5
TGTGCCAGCAGTGACGTTGGGGACAATCAGCCCCAGCATTTT,CASSDVGDNQPQHF,.,TRBV3-1/TRBV3-2,14,.,TRBJ1-5
TGTGCCAGCAGGAAACAGGGGGCAGGGTCCTACAATGAGCAGTTCTTC,CASRKQGAGSYNEQFF,.,TRBV7-8,16,TRBD1,TRBJ2-1
TGTGCCAGCAGGGATAGGGGCACCGGGGAGCTGTTTTTT,CASRDRGTGELFF,.,TRBV6-5,13,.,TRBJ2-2
TGTGCCAGCGGCCACCTGGGGGGGCGAAGCAATCAGCCCCAGCATTTT,CASGHLGGRSNQPQHF,.,TRBV27,16,.,TRBJ1-5
TGTGCCAGCAGGGAACAGGGGAATCAGCCCCAGCATTTT,CASREQGNQPQHF,.,TRBV28,13,TRBD1,TRBJ1-5
TGTGCCAGCAGTTACGGGGGGGGGCCCTACAATGAGCAGTTCTTC,CASSYGGGPYNEQFF,.,TRBV6-2/TRBV6-3,15,.,TRBJ2-1
TGTGCCAGCAGTCACAGGGGGCTAGATGAAAAACTGTTTTTT,CASSHRGLDEKLFF,.,TRBV27,14,TRBD1,TRBJ1-4
TGTGCCAGCAGTGAGGGGGACAGCTTCTCTGGAAACACCATATATTTT,CASSEGDSFSGNTIYF,.,TRBV6-1,16,TRBD1,TRBJ1-3
TGTGCCAGCAGCTTAGAGGCCCGGGACCTCGGAAACACCATATATTTT,CASSLEARDLGNTIYF,.,TRBV7-6,16,.,TRBJ1-3
TGCGCCAGCAGCGGGGGACACTTGAACACTGAAGCTTTCTTT,CASSGGHLNTEAFF,.,TRBV5-1,14,.,TRBJ1-1
TGTGCCAGCTCCGGGACAGGGTATGGCTACACCTTC,CASSGTGYGYTF,.,TRBV28,12,TRBD1,TRBJ1-2
TGTGCCAGCAGCCTCACCGGACTAGCGGGGGCCTACGAGCAGTACTTC,CASSLTGLAGAYEQYF,.,TRBV9,16,TRBD2,TRBJ2-7
TGTGCCAGCAGCGGCGGGGACTTGTGGGGGAACACTGAAGCTTTCTTT,CASSGGDLWGNTEAFF,.,TRBV5-6,16,.,TRBJ1-1
TGTGCCAGCAGCAAAGCGCGCCTAGCGAACACTGAAGCTTTCTTT,CASSKARLANTEAFF,.,TRBV21-1,15,.,TRBJ1-1
TGTGCCAGTAGTAGGACCTTGGTTGACAATGAGCAGTTCTTC,CASSRTLVDNEQFF,.,TRBV19,14,.,TRBJ2-1
TGTGCCAGCAGCAGGAGCGGAAACGAGCAGTACTTC,CASSRSGNEQYF,.,TRBV7-2,12,.,TRBJ2-7
TGTGCCAGCAGCCAAGTTGGCCGGCTCGCAACTAATGAAAAACTGTTTTTT,CASSQVGRLATNEKLFF,.,TRBV3-1/TRBV3-2,17,.,TRBJ1-4
TGCGCCAGCAGCTTGTCAAGAGGGGGCGTTGGTGGCTACACCTTC,CASSLSRGGVGGYTF,.,TRBV5-1,15,TRBD1,TRBJ1-2
TGCGCCAGCAGCCAAGTCCTGCAATCTGGGGCCAACGTCCTGACTTTC,CASSQVLQSGANVLTF,.,TRBV4-1,16,.,TRBJ2-6
TGTGCCAGCAGCCCCCGGAGGATTTCTTACGAGCAGTACTTC,CASSPRRISYEQYF,.,TRBV7-2,14,.,TRBJ2-7
TGTGCCAGCAGCAAAACTCTCTCGTGTTTCGCGGGCATTCAGCCCCAGCATTTT,CASSKTLSCFAGIQPQHF,.,TRBV21-1,18,.,TRBJ1-5
TGTGCCAGCAGTTTAGAACGACTAGAAGAGACCCAGTACTTC,CASSLERLEETQYF,.,TRBV27,14,.,TRBJ2-5
TGTGCCAGCAGCAGAAGGGCGCGGGTGGTCACTGAAGCTTTCTTT,CASSRRARVVTEAFF,.,TRBV21-1,15,.,TRBJ1-1
TGCGCCAGCAGCCAGGATAAGACTTTCCACTCTGGAAACACCATATATTTT,CASSQDKTFHSGNTIYF,.,TRBV4-3,17,.,TRBJ1-3
TGTGCCAGCAGTTTAGGCATGAGCACTGAAGCTTTCTTT,CASSLGMSTEAFF,.,TRBV28,13,.,TRBJ1-1
TGTGCCAGTAGCCCAACAGGGGGGTCCTACGAGCAGTACTTC,CASSPTGGSYEQYF,.,TRBV19,14,TRBD1,TRBJ2-7
TGCGCCAGCAGCCAAGCGTACGGACTCGCCTACGAGCAGTACTTC,CASSQAYGLAYEQYF,.,TRBV4-3,15,.,TRBJ2-7
TGTGCCAGCAGTTTATGGGCCGGGTCTGGGGAGCAGTACTTC,CASSLWAGSGEQYF,once,TRBV27,14,.,TRBJ2-7
TGTGCCACCAGTTCCGGAAACACCATATATTTT,CATSSGNTIYF,.,TRBV24-1,11,.,TRBJ1-3
TGTGCCAGCGGAGGGCGCGGGGAGACCCAGTACTTC,CASGGRGETQYF,.,TRBV7-2,12,.,TRBJ2-5
TGTGCCACCAGCAGAACCCCGGGACAGGTCGGTTTGGAGCCCCAGCATTTT,CATSRTPGQVGLEPQHF,.,TRBV15,17,TRBD1,TRBJ1-5
TGTGCCAGCAGTGTGCACAATGAGCAGTTCTTC,CASSVHNEQFF,.,TRBV2,11,.,TRBJ2-1
TGTGCCAGCAGCTTCATTGTGACAGGGGGCCTTTCACCCCTCCACTTT,CASSFIVTGGLSPLHF,.,TRBV7-2,16,TRBD1,TRBJ1-6
TGTGCCAGCAGCCAAGATTACGACACTGAAGCTTTCTTT,CASSQDYDTEAFF,.,TRBV3-1/TRBV3-2,13,.,TRBJ1-1
TGTGCCAGCAACAAACAGGGCCCCTACAATGAGCAGTTCTTC,CASNKQGPYNEQFF,.,TRBV2,14,.,TRBJ2-1
TGTGCCAGTAGTATTTTCGGGGGGGTTACTGAAGCTTTCTTT,CASSIFGGVTEAFF,.,TRBV19,14,.,TRBJ1-1
TGTGCCAGCAGCGGACAGGGGGTCGGATACGAGCAGTACTTC,CASSGQGVGYEQYF,many,TRBV9,14,TRBD1,TRBJ2-7
TGTGCCAGCAGTTACAGCCCTGAGGCCCAGCATTTT,CASSYSPEAQHF,.,TRBV6-2/TRBV6-3,12,.,TRBJ1-5
TGTGCCAGCAGGGAGGGGGGGACTAATGAAAAACTGTTTTTT,CASREGGTNEKLFF,.,TRBV28,14,.,TRBJ1-4